A single sample is the source of the 17 T cell receptor beta chains below, sequenced in a study of T-cell reconstitution after alpha-beta-depleted transplantation in children. TCRbeta library construction was performed incorporating unique molecular identifiers. Each CDR3 protein is one row after TCRdb ran MiXCR on the PCR reads. The repertoire consists of around 240,000 distinct CDR3 sequences, with 6.5% to 10% occurring once and the leading ten covering 6.3%. This specimen consisted of PBMCs, mostly from graft donor cells, obtained 180 days after TCRalphabeta/CD19-depleted stem cell transplant. These receptor sequences come from a male patient aged 5 to 17 who had a stem cell transplant for acute lymphoblastic leukemia, so the T cells may come from the graft donor.

The table lists this clonotype with many counts. The chain couples TRBV18 to TRBJ2-4, with D uncertain. Germline lookup yields CDR1 KGHSH and CDR2 LQKENI. V dropped 3 bases and J dropped 2 bases, with 11 bases sitting between them. This CDR3 region has 15 residues. The chain's CDR3 is CASSPLTSSKNIQYF. For the CDR3, the DNA is TGTGCCAGCTCACCTTTGACATCCTCCAAAAACATTCAGTACTTC.

This clonotype was observed many times. The genes are TRBV7-2 and TRBJ2-3; D is perhaps TRBD1 (6 bases). CDR3 length equals 14 residues. CDR1 SGHTA and CDR2 FQGNSA come from the germline V gene. V lost 3 bases, J lost 12 bases, and 19 bases lay in between. The CDR3 is CASSFSMGAQGQYF. DNA of the CDR3: TGTGCCAGCAGCTTTTCTATGGGGGCGCAGGGCCAGTATTTT.

This clonotype was found many times. The chain links TRBV11-2 to TRBJ1-5, with TRBD1 matching 7 bases. The CDR3 has 15 residues. Germline V CDR1 and CDR2: SGHAT, FQNNGV. V trimming: 3 bases; J trimming: 5 bases; junction bases outside the gene matches: 7. CDR3 protein: CASSFITGEDQPQHF. The CDR3 DNA follows: TGTGCCAGCAGCTTTATTACAGGGGAGGATCAGCCCCAGCATTTT.

This clonotype has a count of ten or more. The V gene is TRBV29-1, the J gene TRBJ2-5, with 8 nucleotides matching TRBD1. Germline V gene sequence: CDR1 SQVTM, CDR2 ANQGSEA. The CDR3 runs to 12 residues. The V segment lost 4 bases and the J segment 5 bases; nucleotides outside the gene matches: 3. The CDR3 bases are TGCAGCGTTGGGCCAGGGGGCGAGACCCAGTACTTC. It translates to CSVGPGGETQYF.

This clonotype was counted at least ten times. The genes are TRBV7-9 and TRBJ2-7; the D is unclear. Trimming cost V 0 bases and J 8 bases, with 11 bases left between them. The V gene's germline CDR1 is SEHNR and CDR2 FQNEAQ (reference sequence). This CDR3 spans 13 amino acids. The CDR3, as DNA: TGTGCCAGCAGCTTAGCGAGCAGTGTCAAGCAGTACTTC. Its translation is CASSLASSVKQYF.

This clonotype has at least ten counts. The J gene is TRBJ2-4, the V gene TRBV6-5; perhaps D is TRBD1 or TRBD2 (5 bases each). The V gene lost 5 bases and the J gene lost 6 bases, with 14 bases spanning the gap. CDR3 length equals 14 residues. In germline, CDR1 is MNHEY, CDR2 SVGAGI. This CDR3 reads CASSRTGDGNIQYF. The CDR3 region has the DNA TGTGCCAGCAGTCGCACCGGGGACGGAAACATTCAGTACTTC.

On this clonotype: A read error may be the cause here, since a much bigger clone is one base away. The rearrangement joins TRBV10-3 to TRBJ1-5, with D unclear. There are 14 residues in the CDR3. CDR1 ENHRY and CDR2 SYGVKD come from the germline V gene. CDR3 residues: CAINKDRSNEPQHF. Written as DNA, the CDR3 is TGTGCCATCAACAAAGACCGTAGCAATGAGCCCCAGCATTTT.

The sample holds many counts of this clonotype. The V gene is TRBV5-1, the J gene TRBJ1-1, with D uncertain. This CDR3 is 15 amino acids long. The germline CDR1 and CDR2 sequences are SGHRS and YFSETQ. V lost 2 bases, J lost 0 bases, and 11 bases lay in between. The CDR3 is CASSLWSRMNTEAFF. As DNA, the CDR3 is TGCGCCAGCAGCTTATGGTCGCGGATGAACACTGAAGCTTTCTTT. Full variable domain (rest looked up from reference TRBV5-1 and TRBJ1-1): KAGVTQTPRYLIKTRGQQVTLSCSPISGHRSVSWYQQTPGQGLQFLFEYFSETQRNKGNFPGRFSGRQFSNSRSEMNVSTLELGDSALYLCASSLWSRMNTEAFFGQGTRLTVV.

This clonotype was found many times. V and J are TRBV4-2 and TRBJ2-6, with D tentatively TRBD1 or TRBD2 (5 bases each). CDR1 and CDR2 from the germline V gene are LGHNA and YNFKEQ. CDR3 length equals 22 residues. The V gene lost 7 bases and the J gene lost 0 bases, with 31 bases spanning the gap. For the CDR3, the DNA is TGTGCCAGCACCAAGTCTCGGGGTCCGGGACCCCTTACTAGCTCTGGGGCCAACGTCCTGACTTTC. Protein product: CASTKSRGPGPLTSSGANVLTF.

This sequence joins TRBV10-3 and TRBJ2-3, with D tentatively TRBD2 (6 bases). This CDR3 comprises 13 residues. CDR1 and CDR2 from the germline V gene are ENHRY and SYGVKD. V lost 6 bases, J lost 4 bases, and 11 bases lay in between. CDR3 sequence reads: CAIRPGSADTQYF. For the CDR3, the DNA is TGTGCCATCAGGCCCGGGAGCGCAGATACGCAGTATTTT.

This clonotype was recorded at least ten times. This sequence joins TRBV6-1 and TRBJ2-1; a possible D gene is TRBD2 (6 bases). The length of the CDR3 is 13 residues. Between the trimmed V and J ends, which lost 5 bases and 8 bases, there was a span of 13 bases. Per germline, CDR1 MNHNS and CDR2 SASEGT. CDR3 region: CASSTIGEDEQFF. Here the CDR3 DNA reads TGTGCCAGCAGTACCATAGGGGAGGATGAGCAGTTCTTC.

This clonotype was counted at least ten times. The chain is built from TRBV9 and TRBJ2-7, with TRBD2 matching over 8 bases. The CDR3 consists of 17 residues. CDR1 is SGDLS and CDR2 is YYNGEE in the germline V gene. Unmatched junction bases numbered 10, after V lost 0 bases and J lost 2 bases. CDR3 sequence (DNA): TGTGCCAGCAGCGTAGCCCCCTCCAGCGGGAGCGCCTACGAGCAGTACTTC. This sequence encodes CASSVAPSSGSAYEQYF.

This clonotype was observed at least ten times. This chain joins TRBV2 and TRBJ2-7; D remains unclear. V dropped 7 bases and J dropped 7 bases, with 11 bases sitting between them. CDR3 length: 11 amino acids. Looked up from germline, CDR1 is SNHLY and CDR2 is FYNNEI. This CDR3 reads CASILLREQYF. The CDR3, as DNA: TGTGCCAGCATACTTCTACGGGAGCAGTACTTC.

This clonotype showed up many times. The chain links TRBV28 to TRBJ2-5; D is unclear. Trimming cost V 4 bases and J 0 bases, with 18 bases left between them. CDR3 length: 17 amino acids. CDR1 MDHEN and CDR2 SYDVKM come from the germline V gene. This CDR3 is CASSSPPADTYQETQYF. The CDR3 DNA sequence: TGTGCCAGCAGTTCCCCCCCCGCAGACACGTACCAAGAGACCCAGTACTTC.

This clonotype has at least ten counts. The V and J genes are TRBV20-1 and TRBJ2-7; no reliable D call. Germline lookup yields CDR1 DFQATT and CDR2 SNEGSKA (reference sequence). V lost 6 bases, J lost 3 bases, and 9 bases lay in between. This CDR3 has 11 amino acids. The CDR3 nucleotides read TGCAGTGCCATACACCGCTACGAGCAGTACTTC. It yields the protein CSAIHRYEQYF.

In its sample, this clonotype was seen many times. V gene TRBV5-4 combines with J gene TRBJ2-7; D is possibly TRBD1 (6 bases). V lost 6 bases and J lost 6, with 22 bases in between. The CDR3 consists of 15 residues. Germline values: CDR1 SGHNT, CDR2 YYREEE (reference sequence). The CDR3 reads CASTKKGVKTGEQYF. CDR3 nucleotides: TGTGCCAGCACCAAAAAGGGGGTTAAGACGGGCGAGCAGTACTTC.

This clonotype was counted ten times or more. The chain combines TRBV11-1 with TRBJ1-4; the D is unclear. V was cut by 3 bases and J by 8 bases, with 13 bases left in between. CDR1 and CDR2 from the germline V gene are SGHAT and FQDESV (reference sequence). This CDR3 contains 14 residues. The CDR3 sequence: CASSFSSNAEKLFF. The CDR3 DNA sequence: TGTGCCAGCAGCTTTTCCTCCAACGCGGAAAAACTGTTTTTT.